These 10 T cell receptor beta chains were all obtained from the same sample, sequenced in a study of shared clonotypes between healthy human individuals. The naive CD8 fraction comprised CD45RO-negative cells positively selected for CCR7 and excluded terminally differentiated effector memory CD45RA+ cells. Using immunoSEQ multiplex PCR, the repertoire was profiled, and TCRdb retains in-frame clones only, with some absent. The sample has under 850,000 clones; 90% to 95% are singletons. The sequencing sample was made of naive CD8+ T cells sorted from blood. These receptors all come from a man aged 30-40 years in good health.

The J gene is TRBJ1-4, the V gene TRBV9; TRBD1 agrees at 9 bases. This CDR3 comprises 16 residues. J lost 6 bases, V lost 4 bases, and 10 bases had no gene match. The germline gives CDR1 SGDLS, CDR2 YYNGEE. The CDR3 coding sequence is TGTGCCAGCAGCCACAACCGCCGGGACAGGGATGAAAAACTGTTTTTT. This sequence encodes CASSHNRRDRDEKLFF.

The chain's CDR3 is CASSFHRAEQGETQYF. In DNA, the CDR3 is TGTGCCAGCAGCTTCCACCGAGCGGAGCAGGGGGAGACCCAGTACTTC. The chain is built from TRBV7-9 and TRBJ2-5, with TRBD1 as a possible D gene (6 bases). Germline V CDR1 and CDR2: SEHNR, FQNEAQ (reference sequence). V lost 3 bases and J lost 5, with 19 bases in between. CDR3 length: 16 residues. Based on the CDR3 plus reference TRBV7-9 and TRBJ2-5, the full variable domain is DTGVSQNPRHKITKRGQNVTFRCDPISEHNRLYWYRQTLGQGPEFLTYFQNEAQLEKSRLLSDRFSAERPKGSFSTLEIQRTEQGDSAMYLCASSFHRAEQGETQYFGPGTRLLVL.

The rearrangement joins TRBV18 to TRBJ2-3; D not resolved. The length of the CDR3 is 14 residues. The germline gives CDR1 KGHSH, CDR2 LQKENI. The V and J ends lost 0 bases and 3 bases respectively, with 7 bases between them. The CDR3 spells CASSPPVRTDTQYF. In DNA form, the CDR3 reads TGTGCCAGCTCACCACCCGTACGTACAGATACGCAGTATTTT.

This chain uses TRBV5-6 with TRBJ2-7; 8 nucleotides line up with TRBD1. Germline V lookup: CDR1 SGHDT, CDR2 YYEEEE. V trimming: 2 bases; J trimming: 5 bases; junction bases outside the gene matches: 6. This CDR3 has 14 residues. CDR3 coding DNA: TGTGCCAGCAGCTTCCAGGGGGCGCGTGACGAGCAGTACTTC. Protein: CASSFQGARDEQYF.

This clone appeared once. V usage is TRBV5-5 and J usage is TRBJ2-7; D gene ambiguous. V lost 0 bases and J 3 bases, leaving 7 bases between the germline ends. The V gene's germline CDR1 is SGHKS and CDR2 YYEKEE (reference sequence). This CDR3 has 13 residues. CDR3 nucleotide sequence: TGTGCCAGCAGCTTGGTACAGAACTACGAGCAGTACTTC. This sequence encodes CASSLVQNYEQYF.

The rearrangement uses TRBV7-8 and TRBJ2-1; no reliable D call. Germline V gene data show CDR1 as SGHVS and CDR2 as FQNEAQ. The CDR3 runs 15 residues. The V end was cut by 5 bases, the J end by 0 bases, with 11 bases between. The CDR3, as DNA: TGTGCCAGCAGCCCTGGCATAAGCTCCTACAATGAGCAGTTCTTC. This gives the protein CASSPGISSYNEQFF.

The J gene is TRBJ2-7, the V gene TRBV29-1, with unresolved D. The CDR3 covers 14 residues. V shed 8 bases and J shed 2 bases, with 19 bases lying between them. Germline CDR1 is SQVTM and CDR2 is ANQGSEA. CDR3 residues: CSSVIARAPYEQYF. The DNA for the CDR3 is TGCAGCAGCGTTATCGCAAGGGCGCCCTACGAGCAGTACTTC.

The chain joins TRBV27 to TRBJ2-7; D remains unclear. Trimming pared 6 bases from V and 3 bases from J, leaving 12 bases between. The CDR3 has 13 residues. CDR1 is MNHEY and CDR2 is SMNVEV in the germline V gene (reference sequence). As DNA, the CDR3 is TGTGCCAGCAGCCCCAGGTTTAGCTACGAGCAGTACTTC. Its translation: CASSPRFSYEQYF.

The V and J genes are TRBV7-2 and TRBJ2-7; 7 bases match TRBD1. Unmatched junction bases numbered 8, after V lost 9 bases and J lost 3 bases. The germline CDR1 and CDR2 sequences are SGHTA and FQGNSA. There are 13 residues in the CDR3. Here the CDR3 DNA reads TGTGCCAGTAGACAGGGAACATACTACGAGCAGTACTTC. Translated, it gives CASRQGTYYEQYF. Full variable domain (remainder filled in from reference TRBV7-2 and TRBJ2-7): GAGVSQSPSNKVTEKGKDVELRCDPISGHTALYWYRQSLGQGLEFLIYFQGNSAPDKSGLPSDRFSAERTGGSVSTLTIQRTQQEDSAVYLCASRQGTYYEQYFGPGTRLTVT.

This clone has a handful of counts. The V call is TRBV27, the J call TRBJ1-5; 9 bases map to TRBD1. The CDR3 loop spans 14 amino acids. Germline CDR1 and CDR2: MNHEY and SMNVEV (reference sequence). With V trimmed by 6 bases and J by 6 bases, 6 bases remained unmatched. The CDR3 region is CASRSGQGLQPQHF. The CDR3 coding sequence is TGTGCCAGCAGGTCGGGACAGGGCCTTCAGCCCCAGCATTTT.